The rows below give T cell receptor beta chains drawn from one sample of a study of CD8+ T cells in alopecia areata. Some clones are missing from TCRdb's copy, which holds only in-frame ones; the method was immunoSEQ multiplex PCR. Among over 120,000 clones, nearly 55% were seen once, and the ten largest hold around a sixth. Sample: CD8+ T cells sorted from blood, taken at week 4, from a patient treated with tofacitinib. The receptors shown here come from a human donor with alopecia areata. Each CDR3 is given with its conserved first and last residue. The D gene is left open where the match is weak. For some rows the clone size is stated as once, few or many, or as a class when expanded; others skip it.

TRBJ2-3 NA TRBV4-3 many TGCGCCAGCAGCCAAGACCCAACCGCGCAGTATTTT CASSQDPTAQYF
TRBJ2-6 NA TRBV30 NA TGTGCCTGGAGTACGACTTCTGGGGCCAACGTCCTGACTTTC CAWSTTSGANVLTF
TRBJ2-7 NA TRBV5-4 NA TGTGCCAGCAGGTGGCAGGGCTCTTACGAGCAGTACTTC CASRWQGSYEQYF
TRBJ2-7 NA TRBV23-1 few TGCGCCAGCAGCGGTGACGAGCAGTACTTC CASSGDEQYF
TRBJ2-7 TRBD1 TRBV5-6 NA TGTGCCAGCAGCTACGGACAGGGTTCGGTCGAGCAGTACTTC CASSYGQGSVEQYF
TRBJ1-1 TRBD1 TRBV6-5 NA TGTGCCAGCACCCTAACAGGGGGCACTGAAGCTTTCTTT CASTLTGGTEAFF
TRBJ1-1 NA TRBV2 NA TGTGCCAGCAGTGAGTGGAACACTGAAGCTTTCTTT CASSEWNTEAFF
TRBJ2-1 TRBD2 TRBV9 NA TGTGCCAGCAGCCGAGGGACTAGTGCGGGTGATGAGCAGTTCTTC CASSRGTSAGDEQFF
TRBJ2-3 NA TRBV5-6 few TGTGCCAGCAGCTCACAGTACTGGACAGATACGCAGTATTTT CASSSQYWTDTQYF
TRBJ2-3 TRBD2 TRBV6-4 few TGTGCCAGCAGTGACTCACCAGCGGGGGGTTCGGATACGCAGTATTTT CASSDSPAGGSDTQYF
TRBJ1-3 NA TRBV7-2 few TGTGCCAGCACCTACAGACCCCGCTCTGGAAACACCATATATTTT CASTYRPRSGNTIYF
TRBJ2-5 TRBD2 TRBV6-5 NA TGTGCCAGCAGACCACCAGCGGGGGGGGAAGAGACCCAGTACTTC CASRPPAGGEETQYF
TRBJ2-5 NA TRBV10-3 many TGTGCCATCGGGGGAAGTGGCGAGGAGACCCAGTACTTC CAIGGSGEETQYF
TRBJ2-7 NA TRBV30 NA TGTGCCTGGACACAATTAGGGACCGACGAGCAGTACTTC CAWTQLGTDEQYF
TRBJ2-1 TRBD2 TRBV5-1 NA TGCGCCAGCAGCTTGGTAGCGGGGGCTTGGGATGAGCAGTTCTTC CASSLVAGAWDEQFF
TRBJ1-2 NA TRBV6-5 NA TGTGCCAGCAGTTCAACAGGGAATGGCTACACCTTC CASSSTGNGYTF
TRBJ2-2 NA TRBV5-6 NA TGTGCCAGCAGCCTAAAATCATCTAACACCGGGGAGCTGTTTTTT CASSLKSSNTGELFF
TRBJ2-2 NA TRBV27 NA TGTGCCAGCACTGCAGCGAACACCGGGGAGCTGTTTTTT CASTAANTGELFF
TRBJ2-1 NA TRBV5-1 NA TGCGCCAGCAGCTTGCGGGGGCCCACTGAGCAGTTCTTC CASSLRGPTEQFF
TRBJ1-5 NA TRBV5-6 NA TGTGCCAGCAGCTTGGGGGACGGATTCTATCAGCCCCAGCATTTT CASSLGDGFYQPQHF
TRBJ2-3 NA TRBV4-3 NA TGCGCCAGCAGCCAAGATCTGGGACTTTCGACAGATACGCAGTATTTT CASSQDLGLSTDTQYF
TRBJ2-1 TRBD2 TRBV13 NA TGTGCCAGCAGCTTAGCAATAGCGGGGGCCCACGGTGAGCAGTTCTTC CASSLAIAGAHGEQFF
TRBJ2-2 NA TRBV15 once TGTGCCACCAGCAGAGAACGTGAAACCGGGGAGCTGTTTTTT CATSRERETGELFF
TRBJ1-2 NA TRBV29-1 NA TGCAGCGTAGGTGCTCTCGCGTCTAACTATGGCTACACCTTC CSVGALASNYGYTF
TRBJ2-2 NA TRBV7-9 NA TGTGCCAGCAGCCACACTAGCAGCTCGAACACCGGGGAGCTGTTTTTT CASSHTSSSNTGELFF
TRBJ2-1 NA TRBV30 NA TGTGCCTGGAGCCCCAGCAGGTTGGGCGAGCAGTTCTTC CAWSPSRLGEQFF
TRBJ2-6 NA TRBV5-6 NA TGTGCCAGCAGCAACTCGGTTGGGGACCTAATCTCTGGGGCCAACGTCCTGACTTTC CASSNSVGDLISGANVLTF
TRBJ2-7 TRBD1 TRBV29-1 few TGCAGCGTGTGGACAGGTTTCTCCTACGAGCAGTACTTC CSVWTGFSYEQYF
TRBJ2-7 NA TRBV11-2 NA TGTGCCAGCAGCTTAGGGACACTCTCCCACGAGCAGTACTTC CASSLGTLSHEQYF
TRBJ2-7 NA TRBV6-5 NA TGTGCCAGCAGCCCTCTGGGAGCTTCCTACGAGCAGTACTTC CASSPLGASYEQYF
TRBJ2-5 TRBD2 TRBV6-6 few TGTGCCAGCGGGACTACCAAGGAGACGGCCCAGTACTTC CASGTTKETAQYF
TRBJ2-7 TRBD2 TRBV5-4 few TGTGCCAGCAGCCCCGCGGGGGATCCGTCGCAGTACTTC CASSPAGDPSQYF
TRBJ1-1 TRBD1 TRBV9 NA TGTGCCAGCAGCGTACTTCGGCAGGGGGCCTTAGGTACTGAAGCTTTCTTT CASSVLRQGALGTEAFF
TRBJ1-4 NA TRBV23-1 few TGCGCCAGCACCCACGGGGGGAGGGGCAATGAAAAACTGTTTTTT CASTHGGRGNEKLFF
TRBJ1-1 NA TRBV7-6 NA TGTGCCAGCAGCTCAACAGGGAGTGAAGCTTTCTTT CASSSTGSEAFF
TRBJ2-7 TRBD1 TRBV27 few TGTGCCAGCAGTCCCGGACAGGGGGGCAACTACGAGCAGTACTTC CASSPGQGGNYEQYF
TRBJ1-2 NA TRBV9 NA TGTGCCAGCAGCGGGACCCCGTATGGCTACACCTTC CASSGTPYGYTF
TRBJ2-1 NA TRBV21-1 few TGTGCCAGCAGCAAAGGAACTCGTGAGCAGTTCTTC CASSKGTREQFF